A single sample gave rise to the 21 T cell receptor beta chains below, sequenced in a study of molecular identifiers for immune sequencing clone quantification (dated 2018 in TCRdb). Library creation used PCR. The sample was run on a NextSeq 500. The raw public data were reprocessed by TCRdb itself: fastp quality trimming at Q25, MiXCR clonotype calling, in-frame beta chains only. For every CDR3 protein sequence, its rows merge into one entry that carries the most common genes and DNA. Across this sample there are nearly 650,000 distinct CDR3 sequences, with roughly 27% seen only once. The ten largest account for 0.78% of the sample. Sample: naive CD8+ T cells from blood, with Jurkat cell RNA spiked in. Taken with the paper, the label for cell subset or site translates to: FACS-sorted CD8+CD4-CCR7+CD45RA+ naive T cells. The receptors here all came from a human donor in good health. Some libraries in this study had Jurkat cell RNA spiked in.

This clonotype has only a few counts. V usage is TRBV20-1 and J usage is TRBJ1-1; D not resolved. The CDR3 is made up of 13 amino acids. With 6 bases removed from V and 1 base from J, the gap between germline ends came to 12 bases. Germline V gives CDR1 DFQATT, CDR2 SNEGSKA (reference sequence). The CDR3 here is CSAAIRGNTEAFF. CDR3 nucleotide sequence: TGCAGTGCCGCCATCCGGGGGAACACTGAAGCTTTCTTT.

V is TRBV3-1 and J is TRBJ2-1; TRBD2 agrees at 12 bases. Looked up from germline, CDR1 is LGHDT and CDR2 is YNNKEL (reference sequence). With 5 bases clipped from V and 3 bases from J, the junction kept 5 bases outside the gene matches. The CDR3 extends over 16 amino acids. As DNA, the CDR3 is TGTGCCAGCAGCAGAGGACTAGCGGGACTCTACAATGAGCAGTTCTTC. Amino acid sequence: CASSRGLAGLYNEQFF.

The V and J genes are TRBV6-2 or TRBV6-3 and TRBJ2-7; a weak D match, TRBD1 (6 bases). The CDR3 totals 14 residues. V was trimmed by 1 base and J by 4 bases, leaving 11 bases between them. Germline CDR1 and CDR2: MNHEY and SVGEGT. CDR3 in amino acids: CASSYFQGKYEQYF. In DNA form, the CDR3 reads TGTGCCAGCAGTTACTTTCAGGGGAAATACGAGCAGTACTTC.

Concerning this clonotype: This could be a read error, since a much larger clone is one nucleotide away. The chain employs TRBV4-3 and TRBJ2-1; 8 positions match TRBD2. CDR1 and CDR2 (germline): LGHNA, YSLEER. V dropped 0 bases and J dropped 9; count of bases not matched to a gene: 10. The CDR3 loop spans 16 amino acids. The CDR3 DNA sequence: TGCGCCAGCAGCCAAGAGTTGGCGGGAGGACTTCTTGAGCAGTTCTTC. It codes for CASSQELAGGLLEQFF.

This clonotype showed up just a few times. The J gene is TRBJ2-7, the V gene TRBV29-1; D is unclear. Germline lookup yields CDR1 SQVTM and CDR2 ANQGSEA. This CDR3 is 11 amino acids long. Trimming removed 7 bases at V and 9 bases at J, with 16 bases between. CDR3 region: CSAELGSTQYF. CDR3 nucleotides: TGCAGCGCTGAGTTAGGTAGTACGCAGTACTTC.

The rearrangement uses TRBV5-1 and TRBJ2-7; 11 positions match TRBD2. CDR3 length: 17 residues. CDR1 and CDR2 (germline): SGHRS, YFSETQ. Trimming removed 4 bases from V and 1 base from J; junction bases left unmatched: 10. The CDR3 is CASSPRLAGSASYEQYF. In nucleotides, the CDR3 is TGCGCCAGCAGCCCAAGACTAGCGGGATCCGCATCCTACGAGCAGTACTTC. Full variable domain (remainder filled in from reference TRBV5-1 and TRBJ2-7): KAGVTQTPRYLIKTRGQQVTLSCSPISGHRSVSWYQQTPGQGLQFLFEYFSETQRNKGNFPGRFSGRQFSNSRSEMNVSTLELGDSALYLCASSPRLAGSASYEQYFGPGTRLTVT.

Comments on this clonotype: Being one base from a much bigger clone, this may be a read error. The gene calls are TRBV5-6 and TRBJ2-7; a weak D match, TRBD1 (6 bases). CDR3 size: 12 residues. Germline CDR1 SGHDT, CDR2 YYEEEE. The CDR3 DNA reads TGTGCCGGCAGCTTGGACAGAAACGAGCAGTACTTC. Residues: CAGSLDRNEQYF.

In regard to this clonotype: This may stem from a read error, because a much larger clone lies one nucleotide away. The rearrangement links TRBV20-1 to TRBJ2-7, with TRBD1 matching over 9 bases. Unmatched junction bases numbered 11, after V lost 5 bases and J lost 9 bases. Germline CDR1 and CDR2: DFQATT and SNEGSKA (reference sequence). This CDR3 is built from 13 residues. CDR3 sequence: CSAPGTGNHGQYF. CDR3 coding DNA: TGCAGTGCTCCCGGGACAGGGAACCACGGGCAGTACTTC.

This clonotype was seen at least ten times. This chain uses TRBV23-1 with TRBJ2-3; 8 nucleotides line up with TRBD2. TRBV23-1 is given ORF status, its function remaining uncertain. V lost 1 base and J lost 2; bases outside the gene matches: 11. The CDR3 contains 18 residues. CDR3 coding DNA: TGCGCCAGCAGTCAATTATATTATCCGGGGGGGCCCACAGATACGCAGTATTTT. Its translation is CASSQLYYPGGPTDTQYF.

A note on this clonotype: A read error is likely, as this CDR3 ends without the conserved phenylalanine or tryptophan. The chain recombines TRBV29-1 with TRBJ2-7; 10 nucleotides match TRBD2. Germline V gene sequence: CDR1 SQVTM, CDR2 ANQGSEA. This CDR3 is built from 15 residues. This chain's CDR3 is CSVEDWTSGEGEQYC. The CDR3 DNA reads as TGCAGTGTTGAAGACTGGACTAGCGGTGAAGGGGAGCAGTACTGC.

About this clonotype: Compared with germline, one end of the junction differs, possibly owing to a read error. The J gene is TRBJ2-2, the V gene TRBV5-3; 7 bases are shared with TRBD2. TRBV5-3 is filed as an ORF, its function uncertain. The CDR3 is made up of 15 amino acids. CDR3 coding DNA: TGTGCCAGCAGCTTTCAGCGGGGATTCACCGGGGAGCTGTTTTTT. Protein: CASSFQRGFTGELFF.

The chain couples TRBV6-6 to TRBJ2-1, with 7 nucleotides matching TRBD2. Losses at the gene ends were 6 bases for V and 8 bases for J; bases not matched to a gene: 7. The V gene's germline CDR1 is MNHNY and CDR2 SVGAGI (reference sequence). The CDR3 totals 13 residues. For the CDR3, the DNA is TGTGCCAGCAGCCCCGTTGGGGGGGATGAGCAGTTCTTC. It encodes CASSPVGGDEQFF.

This clonotype was observed a few times. The chain carries TRBV20-1 and TRBJ2-7; D is tentatively TRBD1 or TRBD2 (5 bases each). From germline, CDR1 is DFQATT and CDR2 SNEGSKA (reference sequence). Trimming shortened V by 0 bases and J by 3 bases, and 18 bases separated the two germline ends. This CDR3 contains 16 residues. The CDR3 DNA follows: TGCAGTGCTAGAGATTTAATGGGGAAGAGGGGCTACGAGCAGTACTTC. Amino acids: CSARDLMGKRGYEQYF.

This clonotype was detected only a few times. V and J are TRBV5-6 and TRBJ2-3, with 10 bases matching TRBD2. Germline assignment: CDR1 SGHDT and CDR2 YYEEEE. The junction had 2 bases not matched to a gene; V was cut back by 1 base and J by 9 bases. CDR3 length: 13 residues. CDR3 amino acids: CASSLWGLATQYF. CDR3 DNA sequence: TGTGCCAGCAGCTTGTGGGGACTAGCGACGCAGTATTTT.

This clonotype appeared many times. V gene TRBV7-9 combines with J gene TRBJ2-7; no clear D. The ends were cut back, 4 bases at V and 3 bases at J, with 4 bases in the middle. The CDR3 totals 11 residues. From germline, CDR1 is SEHNR and CDR2 FQNEAQ (reference sequence). Written as DNA, the CDR3 is TGTGCCAGCAGCTCGAACTACGAGCAGTACTTC. Translated: CASSSNYEQYF. Using reference TRBV7-9 and TRBJ2-7 for the parts outside the CDR3, the full variable domain is DTGVSQNPRHKITKRGQNVTFRCDPISEHNRLYWYRQTLGQGPEFLTYFQNEAQLEKSRLLSDRFSAERPKGSFSTLEIQRTEQGDSAMYLCASSSNYEQYFGPGTRLTVT.

In its sample, this clonotype was seen a few times. Its ends do not fully match the called genes, so a read error is possible. The chain carries TRBV14 and TRBJ2-5; 8 nucleotides agree with TRBD1. The germline V gene has CDR1 SGHDN and CDR2 FVKESK. There are 16 residues in the CDR3. CDR3 amino acids: CAGSQFRTGIQETQYF. CDR3 in DNA: TGTGCCGGCAGCCAATTTAGGACAGGGATTCAAGAGACCCAGTACTTC.

The chain joins TRBV3-1 to TRBJ1-6; D remains ambiguous. The CDR3 has 14 residues. Trimming pared 0 bases from V and 11 bases from J, leaving 11 bases between. CDR1 LGHDT and CDR2 YNNKEL come from the germline V gene (reference sequence). Here the CDR3 reads CASSQDLGLPPLHF. The CDR3 DNA reads TGTGCCAGCAGCCAAGATCTTGGCCTTCCACCCCTCCACTTT. Full variable domain (missing parts from reference TRBV3-1 and TRBJ1-6): DTAVSQTPKYLVTQMGNDKSIKCEQNLGHDTMYWYKQDSKKFLKIMFSYNNKELIINETVPNRFSPKSPDKAHLNLHINSLELGDSAVYFCASSQDLGLPPLHFGNGTRLTVT.

This clonotype was observed many times. CDR3 protein: CSAADRTMIQPQHF. The CDR3 nucleotides read TGCAGTGCTGCGGACAGGACAATGATTCAGCCCCAGCATTTT. J is TRBJ1-5 and V is TRBV20-1, with TRBD1 identical over 7 bases. The CDR3 has 14 amino acids. In germline, CDR1 is DFQATT, CDR2 SNEGSKA (reference sequence). Losses at the gene ends were 5 bases for V and 6 bases for J; bases not matched to a gene: 10.

This clonotype was seen ten or more times. The rearrangement uses TRBV7-8 and TRBJ2-3, with 10 positions matching TRBD1. CDR1 is SGHVS and CDR2 is FQNEAQ in the germline V gene. V lost 5 bases and J lost 3; bases outside the gene matches: 5. The CDR3 is 15 residues long. The CDR3 sequence: CASSPTGGLTDTQYF. As DNA, the CDR3 is TGTGCCAGCAGCCCGACAGGGGGCTTGACAGATACGCAGTATTTT.

This clonotype was seen a handful of times. V and J are TRBV28 and TRBJ1-5; 8 bases agree with TRBD1. Germline assignment: CDR1 MDHEN and CDR2 SYDVKM. CDR3 size: 15 residues. Trimming cost V 0 bases and J 6 bases; bases outside gene matches: 4. The CDR3 DNA sequence: TGTGCCAGCAGTTTATGGCAGGGGGCCAGTCAGCCCCAGCATTTT. As protein: CASSLWQGASQPQHF.

CDR3 protein: CASSSQDRGSYNEQFF. CDR3 coding DNA: TGTGCCAGTAGTTCCCAGGACAGGGGGTCCTACAATGAGCAGTTCTTC. The chain recombines TRBV19 with TRBJ2-1; 10 bases align to TRBD1. This CDR3 is built from 16 residues. V was pared by 5 bases and J by 1 base, with 5 bases of the junction left unmatched. Germline assignment: CDR1 LNHDA and CDR2 SQIVND (reference sequence).